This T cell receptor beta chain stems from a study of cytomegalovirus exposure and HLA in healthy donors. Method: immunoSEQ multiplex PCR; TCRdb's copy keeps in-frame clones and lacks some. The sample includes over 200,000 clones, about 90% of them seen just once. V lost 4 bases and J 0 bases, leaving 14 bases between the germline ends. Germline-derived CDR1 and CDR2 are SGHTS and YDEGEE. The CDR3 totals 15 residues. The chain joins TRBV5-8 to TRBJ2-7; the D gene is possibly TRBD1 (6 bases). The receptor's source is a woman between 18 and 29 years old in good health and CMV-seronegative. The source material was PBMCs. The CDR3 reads CASSPVTGNSYEQYF. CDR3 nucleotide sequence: TGTGCCAGCAGCCCAGTCACAGGGAACTCCTACGAGCAGTACTTC.